Below are 7 T cell receptor beta chains sequenced from a single sample in a study of regulatory T cells in long-lasting Graves disease. The TCR beta library used iRepertoire HTBI primers with Arm-PCR amplification of CDR3. From the multiplex PCR reads, TCRdb called clonotypes with MiXCR, one entry per CDR3 protein. Seen here are hundreds of thousands of distinct CDR3 sequences, around 15% observed once, and the top ten hold 15% to 20%. The time point was: newly diagnosed GD, antithyroid drugs for less than 3 months. Researchers made the TCR library from RNA that was extracted from PBMCs. The same specimen was also included in a second study, on T cells in Graves' hyperthyroidism and ophthalmopathy.

The material sequenced was peripheral blood mononuclear cells (PBMCs), taken at new diagnosis, from a patient treated with antithyroid drugs. The source is a woman aged 25 to 39 with Graves disease.

The chain couples TRBV28 to TRBJ1-5; D remains ambiguous. CDR3 length: 15 residues. Per the germline V gene, CDR1 is MDHEN and CDR2 is SYDVKM. V lost 4 bases to trimming and J lost 4 bases, with 14 bases between them. The CDR3 DNA is TGTGCCAGCAGTTCTTACGGGCAGAGGAATCAGCCCCAGCATTTT. Protein: CASSSYGQRNQPQHF.

V is TRBV20-1 and J is TRBJ1-2; no firm D call. CDR3 size: 12 residues. Trimming removed 4 bases from V and 3 bases from J, with 9 bases in between. In germline, CDR1 is DFQATT, CDR2 SNEGSKA (reference sequence). For the CDR3, the DNA is TGCAGTGCTACTGGTAGTCACTATGGCTACACCTTC. It yields the protein CSATGSHYGYTF.

This clonotype was observed a handful of times. The chain couples TRBV11-3 to TRBJ2-3, with 7 bases matching TRBD2. The germline V gene has CDR1 SGHNT and CDR2 YENEEA. Trimming took 1 base from V and 4 from J; bases not matched to a gene: 11. The CDR3 extends over 17 amino acids. The CDR3 region has the DNA TGTGCCAGCAGCTTAGGGACTAGTGGGAGAACGTCAGATACGCAGTATTTT. Amino acids: CASSLGTSGRTSDTQYF.

In this sample, this clonotype turned up a few times. This chain uses TRBV2 with TRBJ2-7; 8 positions match TRBD2. CDR1 SNHLY and CDR2 FYNNEI come from the germline V gene. There are 15 residues in the CDR3. V trimming: 3 bases; J trimming: 6 bases; junction bases outside the gene matches: 10. The CDR3 DNA reads as TGTGCCAGCAGTGATGGGTCTAGCGGGTACTCCGAGCAGTACTTC. As protein: CASSDGSSGYSEQYF.

This clonotype was counted only a few times. The chain employs TRBV6-2 or TRBV6-3 and TRBJ2-3, with D possibly being TRBD1 (6 bases). The CDR3 has 18 residues. Trimming cost V 5 bases and J 2 bases, with 23 bases left between them. Germline lookup yields CDR1 MNHEY and CDR2 SVGEGT. The CDR3 loop is CASSVLWQGRENTDTQYF. In nucleotides, the CDR3 is TGTGCCAGCAGTGTCCTGTGGCAGGGGCGCGAAAACACAGATACGCAGTATTTT.

J is TRBJ2-2 and V is TRBV5-1; D is possibly TRBD2 (5 bases). V was clipped by 2 bases and J by 6 bases, with 17 bases between them. In germline, CDR1 is SGHRS, CDR2 YFSETQ. The CDR3 is made up of 16 amino acids. In DNA form, the CDR3 reads TGCGCCAGCAGCTTAGCGGCCAACACGGCACCCGGGGAGCTGTTTTTT. Translating it yields CASSLAANTAPGELFF. Together with reference TRBV5-1 and TRBJ2-2, the CDR3 gives the full variable domain: KAGVTQTPRYLIKTRGQQVTLSCSPISGHRSVSWYQQTPGQGLQFLFEYFSETQRNKGNFPGRFSGRQFSNSRSEMNVSTLELGDSALYLCASSLAANTAPGELFFGEGSRLTVL.

This clonotype was picked up a small number of times. This chain connects TRBV5-1 to TRBJ2-2, with D possibly matching TRBD2 (5 bases). This CDR3 has 14 amino acids. CDR1 is SGHRS and CDR2 is YFSETQ in the germline V gene. With 4 bases removed from V and 7 bases from J, the gap between germline ends came to 14 bases. CDR3: CASSLRRGGGELFF. The CDR3 DNA is TGCGCCAGCAGCCTGCGGAGAGGAGGCGGGGAGCTGTTTTTT.